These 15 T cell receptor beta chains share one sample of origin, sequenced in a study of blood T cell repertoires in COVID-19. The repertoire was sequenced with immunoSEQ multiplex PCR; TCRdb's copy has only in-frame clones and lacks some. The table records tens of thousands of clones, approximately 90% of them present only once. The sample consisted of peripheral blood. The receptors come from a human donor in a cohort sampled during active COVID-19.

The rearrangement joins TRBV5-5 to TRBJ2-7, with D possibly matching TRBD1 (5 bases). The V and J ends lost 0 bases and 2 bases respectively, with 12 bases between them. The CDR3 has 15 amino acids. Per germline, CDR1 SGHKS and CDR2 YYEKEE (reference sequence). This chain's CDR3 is CASSLVSGRTYEQYF. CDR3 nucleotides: TGTGCCAGCAGCTTGGTCTCAGGGCGAACCTACGAGCAGTACTTC.

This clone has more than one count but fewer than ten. CDR3 nucleotide sequence: TGTGCCTGGAGTAAAGGGGGCGCAGATGCTTTCTTT. Its protein product is CAWSKGGADAFF. The rearrangement uses TRBV30 and TRBJ1-1, with 7 bases matching TRBD1. The CDR3 contains 12 residues. Germline V gene data show CDR1 as GTSNPN and CDR2 as SVGIG (reference sequence). J gave up 11 bases and V 2 bases, and 8 bases lay outside the gene matches. Complete variable domain (other parts from reference TRBV30 and TRBJ1-1): SQTIHQWPATLVQPVGSPLSLECTVEGTSNPNLYWYRQAAGRGLQLLFYSVGIGQISSEVPQNLSASRPQDRQFILSSKKLLLSDSGFYLCAWSKGGADAFFGQGTRLTVV.

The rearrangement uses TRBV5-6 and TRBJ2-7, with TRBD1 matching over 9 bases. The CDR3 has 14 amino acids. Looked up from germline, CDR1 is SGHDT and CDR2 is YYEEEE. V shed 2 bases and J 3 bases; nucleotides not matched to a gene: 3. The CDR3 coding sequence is TGTGCCAGCAGCTTTTACAGGGGGCGCTACGAGCAGTACTTC. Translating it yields CASSFYRGRYEQYF.

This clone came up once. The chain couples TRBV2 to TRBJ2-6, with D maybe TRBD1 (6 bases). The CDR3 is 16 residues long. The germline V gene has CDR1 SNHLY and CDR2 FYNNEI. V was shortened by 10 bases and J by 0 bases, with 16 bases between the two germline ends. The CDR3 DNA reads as TGTGCCATCTGGGGGCAGGGCGGCTCTGGGGCCAACGTCCTGACTTTC. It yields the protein CAIWGQGGSGANVLTF.

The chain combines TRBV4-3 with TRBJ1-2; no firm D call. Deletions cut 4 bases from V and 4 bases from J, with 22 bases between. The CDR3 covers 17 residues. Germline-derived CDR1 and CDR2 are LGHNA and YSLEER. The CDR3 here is CASSPSASPVLLYGYTF. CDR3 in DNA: TGCGCCAGCAGCCCCTCGGCATCCCCCGTACTACTCTATGGCTACACCTTC.

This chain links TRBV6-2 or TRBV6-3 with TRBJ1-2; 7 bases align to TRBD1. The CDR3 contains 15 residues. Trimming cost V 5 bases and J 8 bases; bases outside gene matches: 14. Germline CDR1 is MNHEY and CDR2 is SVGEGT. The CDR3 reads CASSPYPLTGNGYTF. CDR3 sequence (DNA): TGTGCCAGCAGTCCCTATCCGCTGACAGGGAACGGCTACACCTTC.

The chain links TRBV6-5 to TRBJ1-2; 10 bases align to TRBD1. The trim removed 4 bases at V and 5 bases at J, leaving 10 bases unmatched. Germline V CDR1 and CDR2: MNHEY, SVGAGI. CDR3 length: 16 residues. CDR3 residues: CASSWDRGYGHYGYTF. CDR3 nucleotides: TGTGCCAGCAGTTGGGACAGGGGCTACGGACATTATGGCTACACCTTC.

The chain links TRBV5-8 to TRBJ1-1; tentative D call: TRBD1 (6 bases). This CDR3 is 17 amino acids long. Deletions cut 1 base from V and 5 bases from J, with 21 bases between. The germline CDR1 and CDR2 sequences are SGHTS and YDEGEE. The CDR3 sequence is CASSLYNRAKFVTEAFF. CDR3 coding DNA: TGTGCCAGCAGCTTGTACAACAGGGCGAAGTTTGTTACTGAAGCTTTCTTT.

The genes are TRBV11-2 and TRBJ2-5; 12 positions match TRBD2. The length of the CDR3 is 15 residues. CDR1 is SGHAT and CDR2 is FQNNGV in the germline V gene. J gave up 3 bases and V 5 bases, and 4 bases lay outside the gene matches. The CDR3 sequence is CASSLAGGPEETQYF. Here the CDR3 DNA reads TGTGCCAGCAGCCTAGCGGGGGGGCCCGAAGAGACCCAGTACTTC.

The CDR3 protein is CASSHGTGGVEQYF. The CDR3 coding sequence is TGTGCCAGCAGCCATGGGACAGGGGGCGTCGAGCAGTACTTC. The gene calls are TRBV4-2 and TRBJ2-7; TRBD1 agrees at 12 bases. The germline CDR1 and CDR2 sequences are LGHNA and YNFKEQ. This CDR3 has 14 residues. The V segment lost 3 bases and the J segment 6 bases; nucleotides outside the gene matches: 3.

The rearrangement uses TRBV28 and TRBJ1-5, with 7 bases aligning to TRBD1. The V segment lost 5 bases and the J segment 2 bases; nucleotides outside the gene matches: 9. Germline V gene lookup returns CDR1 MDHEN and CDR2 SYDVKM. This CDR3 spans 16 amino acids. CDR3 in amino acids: CASSGNRGGGNQPQHF. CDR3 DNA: TGTGCCAGCAGTGGAAACAGGGGCGGGGGCAATCAGCCCCAGCATTTT. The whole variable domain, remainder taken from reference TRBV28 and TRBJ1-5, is DVKVTQSSRYLVKRTGEKVFLECVQDMDHENMFWYRQDPGLGLRLIYFSYDVKMKEKGDIPEGYSVSREKKERFSLILESASTNQTSMYLCASSGNRGGGNQPQHFGDGTRLSIL.

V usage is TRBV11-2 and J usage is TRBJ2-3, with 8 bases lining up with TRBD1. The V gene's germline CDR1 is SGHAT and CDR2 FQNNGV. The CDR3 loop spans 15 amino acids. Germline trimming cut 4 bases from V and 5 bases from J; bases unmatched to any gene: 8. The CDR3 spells CASSSRDRRGDTQYF. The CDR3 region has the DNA TGTGCCAGCAGCTCCCGGGACAGGAGAGGAGATACGCAGTATTTT. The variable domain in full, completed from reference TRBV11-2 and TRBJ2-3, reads EAGVAQSPRYKIIEKRQSVAFWCNPISGHATLYWYQQILGQGPKLLIQFQNNGVVDDSQLPKDRFSAERLKGVDSTLKIQPAKLEDSAVYLCASSSRDRRGDTQYFGPGTRLTVL.

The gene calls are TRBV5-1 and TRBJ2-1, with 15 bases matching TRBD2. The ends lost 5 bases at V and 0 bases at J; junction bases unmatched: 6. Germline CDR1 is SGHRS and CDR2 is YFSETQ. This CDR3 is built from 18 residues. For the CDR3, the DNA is TGCGCCAGCAGACCAGGACTAGCGGGGGGGAGCTCCTACAATGAGCAGTTCTTC. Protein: CASRPGLAGGSSYNEQFF.

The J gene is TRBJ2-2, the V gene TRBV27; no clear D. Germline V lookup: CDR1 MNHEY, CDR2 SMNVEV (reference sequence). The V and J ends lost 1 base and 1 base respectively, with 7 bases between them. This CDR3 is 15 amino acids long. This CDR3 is CASSLYRRNTGELFF. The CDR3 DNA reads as TGTGCCAGCAGTTTATACAGAAGGAACACCGGGGAGCTGTTTTTT.

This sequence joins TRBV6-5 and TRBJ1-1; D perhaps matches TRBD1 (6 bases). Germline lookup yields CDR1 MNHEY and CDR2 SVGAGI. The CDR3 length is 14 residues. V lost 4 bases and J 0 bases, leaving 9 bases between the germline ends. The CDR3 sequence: CASSSDRLNTEAFF. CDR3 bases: TGTGCCAGCAGTTCCGACAGGTTGAACACTGAAGCTTTCTTT.